The 22 T cell receptor beta chains below come from one sample, sequenced in a study of blood T cells in healthy people across ages. Together with a sample-barcoded 5' primer, a J-beta primer mix was included in a second PCR lasting 7 to 11 cycles. TCRdb re-derived calls from the 5' RACE reads in MiXCR, one entry per CDR3 protein. The table includes roughly 640,000 distinct CDR3 sequences, about 28% detected once. The specimen sequenced was blood. These receptors all come from a woman aged 80 or over in good health.

This clonotype appeared many times. The rearrangement links TRBV28 to TRBJ1-5; D unresolved. The CDR3 sequence is 16 residues long. V was cut by 3 bases and J by 3 bases, with 15 bases left in between. Germline V CDR1 and CDR2: MDHEN, SYDVKM. Here the CDR3 DNA reads TGTGCCAGCAGTTTCTGGCAGCCTGGGATCAATCAGCCCCAGCATTTT. Residues: CASSFWQPGINQPQHF.

This chain connects TRBV7-6 to TRBJ2-5; TRBD1 aligns across 8 bases. The closer fit of TRBJ2-7 to the DNA end suggests the J call may be wrong. The CDR3 is made up of 15 amino acids. The V gene's germline CDR1 is SGHVS and CDR2 FNYEAQ. CDR3 protein: CASSREDRDRSEQYF. CDR3 coding DNA: TGTGCCAGCAGCAGGGAGGACAGGGATAGGTCCGAGCAGTACTTC.

As concerns this clonotype: One end of the junction is discordant with germline, which a read error may explain. The chain employs TRBV29-1 and TRBJ2-3, with D uncertain. The CDR3 has 12 residues. Germline V gene lookup returns CDR1 SQVTM and CDR2 ANQGSEA. In DNA, the CDR3 is TGCAGCGTTGGTGGGATTCACAGATACGCAGTATTT. It specifies CSVGGIHRYAVF.

This clonotype was recorded at least ten times. This chain joins TRBV4-3 and TRBJ1-2, with 8 bases identical to TRBD1. The junction had 7 bases not matched to a gene; V was cut back by 1 base and J by 6 bases. This CDR3 comprises 15 residues. Germline V gives CDR1 LGHNA, CDR2 YSLEER. The DNA of the CDR3 is TGCGCCAGCAGCCAAGGCCCCGGGACAGGAGATGGCTACACCTTC. Protein product: CASSQGPGTGDGYTF.

V is TRBV29-1 and J is TRBJ2-5; D might be TRBD1 or TRBD2, each matching 7 bases. Between the trimmed V and J ends, which lost 6 bases and 4 bases, there was a span of 15 bases. Germline loops: CDR1 SQVTM, CDR2 ANQGSEA. CDR3 length: 13 amino acids. CDR3 in amino acids: CSVPQGGGETQYF. CDR3 DNA: TGCAGCGTGCCCCAGGGGGGGGGAGAGACCCAGTACTTC.

The sample holds many counts of this clonotype. The rearrangement uses TRBV9 and TRBJ2-3; D remains unclear. The V gene lost 3 bases and the J gene lost 2 bases, with 4 bases spanning the gap. This CDR3 comprises 12 residues. Germline V gene lookup returns CDR1 SGDLS and CDR2 YYNGEE. The CDR3, as DNA: TGTGCCAGCAGCGCAGACACAGATACGCAGTATTTT. The encoded protein is CASSADTDTQYF.

The table lists this clonotype with many counts. The chain recombines TRBV4-1 with TRBJ1-5; TRBD1 matches at 7 bases. CDR3 length equals 16 residues. From germline, CDR1 is MGHRA and CDR2 YSYEKL. J lost 1 base, V lost 2 bases, and 5 bases had no gene match. CDR3 coding DNA: TGCGCCAGCAGCCAAAGCCCGGGACAGAGCAATCAGCCCCAGCATTTT. Translated, it gives CASSQSPGQSNQPQHF.

The rearrangement links TRBV5-1 to TRBJ2-3; 7 nucleotides align to TRBD2. V gave up 2 bases and J gave up 4 bases; unmatched junction bases: 7. The CDR3 runs 15 residues. Germline V gene data show CDR1 as SGHRS and CDR2 as YFSETQ. CDR3 bases: TGCGCCAGCAGCTTATCTACTAGCGTTGCAGATACGCAGTATTTT. Translation gives CASSLSTSVADTQYF. The complete variable domain, with remaining parts taken from reference TRBV5-1 and TRBJ2-3, reads KAGVTQTPRYLIKTRGQQVTLSCSPISGHRSVSWYQQTPGQGLQFLFEYFSETQRNKGNFPGRFSGRQFSNSRSEMNVSTLELGDSALYLCASSLSTSVADTQYFGPGTRLTVL.

Ten or more counts support this clonotype. The chain joins TRBV12-3 or TRBV12-4 to TRBJ2-1; 7 positions agree with TRBD1. With V trimmed by 4 bases and J by 9 bases, 12 bases remained unmatched. This CDR3 is 15 amino acids long. CDR3 sequence reads: CASSWGRQGASEQFF. CDR3 DNA: TGTGCCAGCAGTTGGGGAAGACAGGGCGCAAGTGAGCAGTTCTTC.

On this clonotype itself: Just one base apart from a much larger clone, this may be a read error. Lacking the conserved final phenylalanine or tryptophan, this CDR3 likely reflects a read error. The V and J genes are TRBV20-1 and TRBJ2-5; TRBD2 agrees at 11 bases. Germline lookup yields CDR1 DFQATT and CDR2 SNEGSKA (reference sequence). V was clipped by 5 bases and J by 2 bases; unmatched bases: 4. The CDR3 covers 14 residues. DNA of the CDR3: TGCAGTGCTGTCAGACTAGCGGGGCAAGAGACCCAGTACTTG. This gives the protein CSAVRLAGQETQYL.

This clonotype occurred many times. The genes are TRBV16 and TRBJ2-6; D not resolved. CDR1 and CDR2 (germline): KGHSY, FQNENV. The CDR3 covers 15 residues. Trimming removed 4 bases from V and 2 bases from J, with 9 bases in between. The CDR3 is CASSPAVAGANVLTF. In nucleotides, the CDR3 is TGTGCCAGCAGCCCAGCTGTGGCTGGGGCCAACGTCCTGACTTTC.

The V gene is TRBV7-8, the J gene TRBJ1-1, with D uncertain. CDR1 and CDR2 (germline): SGHVS, FQNEAQ. CDR3 size: 14 residues. V lost 1 base to trimming and J lost 1 base, with 7 bases between them. The CDR3, as DNA: TGTGCCAGCAGCTTAGGTCGGAAGAACACTGAAGCTTTCTTT. It encodes CASSLGRKNTEAFF.

The chain links TRBV5-1 to TRBJ2-4; TRBD2 is a possible D gene (7 bases). Trimming shortened V by 4 bases and J by 13 bases, and 24 bases separated the two germline ends. From germline, CDR1 is SGHRS and CDR2 YFSETQ. The CDR3 length is 15 residues. The CDR3 reads CASSPENLQGGEQYF. Here the CDR3 DNA reads TGCGCCAGCAGCCCGGAAAACTTACAGGGAGGGGAGCAGTACTTC.

At least ten counts were recorded for this clonotype. The CDR3 DNA follows: TGTGCCAGCAGGACCGGGACAGGGGTCGCCTACGAGCAGTACTTC. It translates to CASRTGTGVAYEQYF. The V call is TRBV27, the J call TRBJ2-7; 10 bases are shared with TRBD1. Germline trimming cut 6 bases from V and 2 bases from J; bases unmatched to any gene: 7. The germline V gene has CDR1 MNHEY and CDR2 SMNVEV (reference sequence). The CDR3 has 15 residues.

Regarding this clonotype: This sequence may be a read error, since a much larger clone differs from it by one base. The V gene is TRBV28, the J gene TRBJ2-1; 11 bases fit TRBD1. The CDR3 totals 15 residues. With V trimmed by 4 bases and J by 13 bases, 12 bases remained unmatched. Germline CDR1 and CDR2: MDHEN and SYDVKM. The CDR3 reads CASSSRTGGRETQFF. CDR3 DNA sequence: TGTGCCAGCAGTTCAAGGACAGGGGGCCGGGAGACCCAGTTCTTC.

The chain has TRBV7-9 and TRBJ1-6; D is perhaps TRBD1 (6 bases). This CDR3 is built from 17 residues. The germline V gene encodes CDR1 SEHNR and CDR2 FQNEAQ (reference sequence). The V end was cut by 5 bases, the J end by 0 bases, with 14 bases between. The CDR3 here is CASSPRDTSSYNSPLHF. The CDR3 nucleotides read TGTGCCAGCAGCCCACGGGACACCAGCTCCTATAATTCACCCCTCCACTTT.

At least ten counts were recorded for this clonotype. This rearrangement joins TRBV11-1 to TRBJ2-5, with a tentative D call TRBD2 (6 bases). The CDR3 consists of 14 residues. Trimming removed 5 bases from V and 4 bases from J, with 14 bases in between. Germline assignment: CDR1 SGHAT and CDR2 FQDESV (reference sequence). The CDR3 region is CASSVGRDSETQYF. CDR3 nucleotide sequence: TGTGCCAGCAGCGTCGGCCGGGACTCAGAGACCCAGTACTTC.

Concerning this clonotype: One junction end disagrees with the germline gene, perhaps due to a read error. Written as DNA, the CDR3 is TGCAGTGCTGGGGTCGAGGGGGCAGAGACCCGGTACTTC. Translated: CSAGVEGAETRYF. The J gene is TRBJ2-5, the V gene TRBV20-1; 7 nucleotides agree with TRBD1. Germline assignment: CDR1 DFQATT and CDR2 SNEGSKA (reference sequence). The CDR3 is made up of 13 amino acids.

This clonotype has ten or more counts. The rearrangement uses TRBV25-1 and TRBJ2-7; 9 bases line up with TRBD1. The CDR3 is made up of 15 amino acids. After removal of 5 bases from V and 0 bases from J, the junction contained 5 bases not matched to a gene. Germline values: CDR1 MGHDK, CDR2 SYGVNS. CDR3 nucleotides: TGTGCCAGCAGTCCGAGGGACAGGGTCTCCTACGAGCAGTACTTC. Translated: CASSPRDRVSYEQYF.

This clonotype has just a few counts. The chain couples TRBV6-1 to TRBJ2-7; no clear D gene. The CDR3 totals 12 residues. Trimming removed 8 bases from V and 2 bases from J, with 10 bases in between. Germline loops: CDR1 MNHNS, CDR2 SASEGT. CDR3 protein: CASPGPAYEQYF. The CDR3 DNA follows: TGTGCCAGCCCCGGGCCCGCCTACGAGCAGTACTTC.

This clonotype showed up many times. The chain employs TRBV20-1 and TRBJ1-1; no clear D gene. This CDR3 region has 13 residues. Trimming left V 3 bases short and J 1 base short, with 9 bases between. Germline CDR1 and CDR2: DFQATT and SNEGSKA (reference sequence). The chain's CDR3 is CSARVGRNTEAFF. CDR3 DNA: TGCAGTGCTAGGGTAGGTAGGAACACTGAAGCTTTCTTT.

The table lists this clonotype with a few counts. A much more abundant neighbour one base away suggests this may be a read error. The genes are TRBV6-1 and TRBJ2-5; maybe TRBD2 (6 bases). CDR1 and CDR2 (germline): MNHNS, SASEGT. CDR3 length equals 15 residues. CDR3: CAGSEARVSGETQYF. As DNA, the CDR3 is TGTGCCGGCAGTGAAGCGCGTGTCAGCGGGGAGACCCAGTACTTC.